This T cell receptor (beta chain) was sequenced during a study of vaccination and CD4 T cells after COVID-19. The wider study: The study drew post-COVID samples a median around 92 days after diagnosis (range 35 to 161). Overall study findings and caveats: Clonotypes reactive to SARS-CoV-2 had a median that went up from 21 to 38, but not significantly.

Regarding this clonotype: The antigen remains unidentified.

Sequenced with the Oncomine TCR Beta short-read assay was DNA taken from cultured CD4+ T cells. TCRdb fed the PCR reads into MiXCR, producing one record per CDR3 protein. Of several thousand distinct CDR3 sequences in the sample, more than 30% were seen once. The treatment here: roughly 10-day PBMC culture with coronavirus spike peptide pools or control peptides (ViraFEST assay). Harvesting of the unexposed donor's CD4+ T cells predated the COVID-19 pandemic (2011-2018). The material sequenced was CD4+ T cells from blood, cultured in vitro. The clonotype originates from a human donor in good health.

Here the CDR3 reads CAEGHFSNQPQHF. CDR3 sequence (DNA): TGTGCCGAGGGACACTTTAGCAATCAGCCCCAGCATTTT. V gene TRBV6-1 combines with J gene TRBJ1-5; D might be TRBD1 (6 bases). V lost 11 bases to trimming and J lost 0 bases, with 11 bases between them. The length of the CDR3 is 13 residues. The germline V gene encodes CDR1 MNHNS and CDR2 SASEGT.